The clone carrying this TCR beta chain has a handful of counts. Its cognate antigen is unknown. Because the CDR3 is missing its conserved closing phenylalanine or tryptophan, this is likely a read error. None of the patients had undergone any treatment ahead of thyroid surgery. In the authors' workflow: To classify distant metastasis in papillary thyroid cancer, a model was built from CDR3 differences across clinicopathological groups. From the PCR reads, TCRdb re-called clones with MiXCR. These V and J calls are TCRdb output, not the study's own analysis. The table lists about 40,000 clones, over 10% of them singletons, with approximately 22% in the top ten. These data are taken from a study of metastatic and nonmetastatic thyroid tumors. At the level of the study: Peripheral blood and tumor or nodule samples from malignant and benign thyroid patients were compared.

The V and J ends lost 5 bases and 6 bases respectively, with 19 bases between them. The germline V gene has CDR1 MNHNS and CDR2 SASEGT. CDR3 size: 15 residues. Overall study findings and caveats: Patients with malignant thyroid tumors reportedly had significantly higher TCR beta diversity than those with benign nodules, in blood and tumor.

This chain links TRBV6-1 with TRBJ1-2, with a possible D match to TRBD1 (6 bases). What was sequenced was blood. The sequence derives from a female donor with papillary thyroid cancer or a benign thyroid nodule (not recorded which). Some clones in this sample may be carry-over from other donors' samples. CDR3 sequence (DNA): TGTGCCAGCAGTCCCAGACGTTTAGGGGGGCATGGCTACACCCTC. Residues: CASSPRRLGGHGYTL.